These 31 T cell receptor beta chains came from one sample sequenced in a study of breast tumors, draining lymph nodes, adjacent tissues. Samples came from axillary lymph nodes draining the breast cancer. Using its own MiXCR run on the multiplex PCR reads, TCRdb lists one record per CDR3 protein. The repertoire consists of over 150,000 distinct CDR3 sequences, with approximately 30% occurring once and the leading ten covering 4.3%. The sample consisted of axillary lymph node tissue. The receptors shown here come from a female donor with breast cancer. Some clones in this sample may be carry-over from other donors' samples.

This clonotype was seen repeatedly, ten times or more. The chain carries TRBV5-6 and TRBJ1-6, with D uncertain. Germline CDR1 SGHDT, CDR2 YYEEEE. The CDR3 spans 13 residues. V was clipped by 4 bases and J by 5 bases, with 7 bases between them. CDR3 DNA: TGTGCCAGCAGCCTCACAAATAATTCACCCCTCCACTTT. It is translated as CASSLTNNSPLHF. Together with reference TRBV5-6 and TRBJ1-6, the CDR3 gives the full variable domain: DAGVTQSPTHLIKTRGQQVTLRCSPKSGHDTVSWYQQALGQGPQFIFQYYEEEERQRGNFPDRFSGHQFPNYSSELNVNALLLGDSALYLCASSLTNNSPLHFGNGTRLTVT.

In its sample, this clonotype was seen many times. The CDR3 reads CASSEAGRQDTQYF. DNA of the CDR3: TGTGCCAGCAGTGAAGCGGGCAGACAAGATACGCAGTATTTT. The rearrangement uses TRBV6-1 and TRBJ2-3; D remains unclear. The CDR3 covers 14 residues. The ends were cut back, 0 bases at V and 5 bases at J, with 9 bases in the middle. Germline loops: CDR1 MNHNS, CDR2 SASEGT.

The chain employs TRBV7-3 and TRBJ2-5; either TRBD1 or TRBD2 may supply D (5 bases each). The ends were cut back, 5 bases at V and 9 bases at J, with 19 bases in the middle. The germline CDR1 and CDR2 sequences are SGHTA and FQGTGA. There are 14 residues in the CDR3. Written as DNA, the CDR3 is TGTGCCAGCAGCCCCAGAGAGGGGCCGATGGCCCAGTACTTC. As protein: CASSPREGPMAQYF. Filled out from reference TRBV7-3 and TRBJ2-5, the complete variable domain reads GAGVSQTPSNKVTEKGKYVELRCDPISGHTALYWYRQSLGQGPEFLIYFQGTGAADDSGLPNDRFFAVRPEGSVSTLKIQRTERGDSAVYLCASSPREGPMAQYFGPGTRLLVL.

This clonotype has at least ten counts. The chain has TRBV5-1 and TRBJ2-7, with 12 bases aligning to TRBD1. The trim removed 0 bases at V and 9 bases at J, leaving 4 bases unmatched. The CDR3 is made up of 14 amino acids. CDR1 and CDR2 (germline): SGHRS, YFSETQ. CDR3 sequence: CASSLAGTGGMQYF. The DNA of the CDR3 is TGCGCCAGCAGCTTGGCGGGGACAGGGGGCATGCAGTACTTC.

Within the sample, this clonotype is medium-sized. The chain has TRBV29-1 and TRBJ1-2; D uncertain. In germline, CDR1 is SQVTM, CDR2 ANQGSEA. This CDR3 spans 17 amino acids. V was cut by 0 bases and J by 6 bases, with 23 bases left in between. DNA of the CDR3: TGCAGCGTTGAAGAATTCCAGGTCCCCGCCAGTGCGGATGGCTACACCTTC. As protein: CSVEEFQVPASADGYTF.

Regarding this clonotype: It may be a read error: a sequence one base away is much more abundant. The V gene is TRBV5-8, the J gene TRBJ2-1; 8 positions match TRBD2. V lost 3 bases to trimming and J lost 8 bases; unmatched junction nucleotides: 7. The CDR3 consists of 14 residues. Germline CDR1 is SGHTS and CDR2 is YDEGEE. The CDR3 region has the DNA TGTGCCAGCAGCTATAGCGGGGCGGTGTATGAGCAGTTCTTC. Protein product: CASSYSGAVYEQFF.

This clonotype was recorded at least ten times. V usage is TRBV6-6 and J usage is TRBJ2-1; no definite D call. This CDR3 spans 14 amino acids. Looked up from germline, CDR1 is MNHNY and CDR2 is SVGAGI (reference sequence). V was cut by 0 bases and J by 2 bases, with 5 bases left in between. CDR3 DNA: TGTGCCAGCAGTTACTCTTACACCTACAATGAGCAGTTCTTC. It translates to CASSYSYTYNEQFF.

The CDR3 region is CATSRDLGIEGAFF. The CDR3 DNA is TGTGCCACCAGCAGAGATCTGGGTATTGAGGGAGCTTTCTTT. V and J are TRBV15 and TRBJ1-1, with D hard to call. The ends were cut back, 0 bases at V and 10 bases at J, with 15 bases in the middle. The CDR3 length is 14 residues. CDR1 LNHNV and CDR2 YYDKDF come from the germline V gene (reference sequence).

A word on this clonotype: Likely a read error: the CDR3 ends without its conserved phenylalanine or tryptophan. It is unclear where the CDR3 begins or ends on the DNA, so no DNA is shown, and the CDR3 is as TCRdb lists it. The CDR3 loop is CATSTLAGPGLAGGSY. The chain joins TRBV15 to TRBJ2-6; the tabulated D call, TRBD2, remains unverified against the DNA. The CDR3 is 16 residues long, counting both termini. CDR1 is LNHNV and CDR2 is YYDKDF in the germline V gene (reference sequence).

This clonotype came up many times. This rearrangement joins TRBV10-3 to TRBJ2-7; the match to TRBD1 covers 9 bases. The V and J ends lost 6 bases and 2 bases, in that order; junction bases with no gene match: 8. CDR3 length: 15 residues. Germline V lookup: CDR1 ENHRY, CDR2 SYGVKD. Here the CDR3 DNA reads TGTGCCATCAGGTCCGGGACAGGGATAACCTACGAGCAGTACTTC. It is translated as CAIRSGTGITYEQYF.

The V and J genes are TRBV19 and TRBJ2-2; the D is unclear. With 6 bases removed from V and 5 bases from J, the gap between germline ends came to 13 bases. This CDR3 has 14 amino acids. Germline assignment: CDR1 LNHDA and CDR2 SQIVND (reference sequence). CDR3 in amino acids: CASRGRILTGELFF. CDR3 sequence (DNA): TGTGCCAGTAGGGGCAGGATCCTTACCGGGGAGCTGTTTTTT.

Worth noting for this clonotype: One base away lies a much larger clone, so this may be a sequencing read error. The V call is TRBV20-1, the J call TRBJ2-1; 10 bases are a match to TRBD1. Per germline, CDR1 DFQATT and CDR2 SNEGSKA (reference sequence). CDR3 length: 14 residues. CDR3 region: CSARVTGGYTEQFF. The CDR3 nucleotides are TGCAGTGCTAGAGTGACAGGGGGCTACACTGAGCAGTTCTTC.

The rearrangement uses TRBV29-1 and TRBJ1-6, with 11 nucleotides matching TRBD1. The trim removed 4 bases at V and 0 bases at J, leaving 5 bases unmatched. The CDR3 is 17 residues long. The V gene's germline CDR1 is SQVTM and CDR2 ANQGSEA. CDR3 in amino acids: CSVAGQGALSYNSPLHF. The CDR3 region has the DNA TGCAGCGTTGCCGGACAGGGGGCCCTCTCCTATAATTCACCCCTCCACTTT.

Many counts were recorded for this clonotype. The CDR3 nucleotides are TGTGCCTGGAGGCATCCCCCCTTAGCGGGGAACTACGAGCAGTACTTC. It translates to CAWRHPPLAGNYEQYF. The chain employs TRBV30 and TRBJ2-7; TRBD2 agrees at 8 bases. After removal of 3 bases from V and 3 bases from J, the junction contained 13 bases not matched to a gene. Germline V gene lookup returns CDR1 GTSNPN and CDR2 SVGIG (reference sequence). The CDR3 consists of 16 residues. The variable domain in full, completed from reference TRBV30 and TRBJ2-7, reads SQTIHQWPATLVQPVGSPLSLECTVEGTSNPNLYWYRQAAGRGLQLLFYSVGIGQISSEVPQNLSASRPQDRQFILSSKKLLLSDSGFYLCAWRHPPLAGNYEQYFGPGTRLTVT.

Regarding this clonotype: The DNA is omitted, as the CDR3 cannot be located on it reliably, and the CDR3 follows TCRdb's listing. V is TRBV2 and J is TRBJ2-3; the table's D call TRBD2 went unverified against the DNA. The CDR3 spans 18 residues, counting both ends. Looked up from germline, CDR1 is SNHLY and CDR2 is FYNNEI. This chain's CDR3 is CASRRTSGSWVGTGTHYF.

This clonotype was recorded at least ten times. The chain carries TRBV4-2 and TRBJ1-5; D might be TRBD1 (6 bases). Trimming removed 4 bases from V and 3 bases from J, with 13 bases in between. This CDR3 spans 15 amino acids. CDR1 is LGHNA, CDR2 YNFKEQ, per germline. The CDR3 loop reads CASSLGGGDNQPQHF. DNA of the CDR3: TGTGCCAGCAGCCTAGGGGGGGGGGACAATCAGCCCCAGCATTTT.

Ten or more counts support this clonotype. This chain connects TRBV6-6 to TRBJ2-7, with D perhaps matching TRBD1 or TRBD2 (5 bases each). There are 15 residues in the CDR3. Germline loops: CDR1 MNHNY, CDR2 SVGAGI (reference sequence). The V end lost 3 bases, the J end lost 3 bases, and 15 bases lay between the germline ends. The CDR3 DNA reads TGTGCCAGCAGTTATCAGGGCCAGGGAGTCTACGAGCAGTACTTC. It encodes CASSYQGQGVYEQYF.

To note about this clonotype: Given a much more abundant clone one base away, this may be a read error. Likely a read error: the CDR3 ends without its conserved phenylalanine or tryptophan. The rearrangement joins TRBV2 to TRBJ2-2, with 9 nucleotides matching TRBD2. The V segment lost 7 bases and the J segment 3 bases; nucleotides outside the gene matches: 15. CDR3 length equals 18 residues. Looked up from germline, CDR1 is SNHLY and CDR2 is FYNNEI. CDR3 sequence reads: CASTSDGGGGAHTGELFL. Written as DNA, the CDR3 is TGTGCCAGCACCTCAGACGGCGGCGGGGGGGCCCACACCGGGGAGCTGTTTCTT.

In its sample, this clonotype was seen many times. This chain joins TRBV5-1 and TRBJ2-5; TRBD1 aligns across 8 bases. There are 15 residues in the CDR3. Per germline, CDR1 SGHRS and CDR2 YFSETQ. The junction had 12 bases not matched to a gene; V was cut back by 6 bases and J by 5 bases. CDR3: CASKETGTGRETQYF. DNA for the CDR3: TGCGCCAGCAAAGAGACCGGGACAGGAAGGGAGACCCAGTACTTC. Full variable domain (missing parts from reference TRBV5-1 and TRBJ2-5): KAGVTQTPRYLIKTRGQQVTLSCSPISGHRSVSWYQQTPGQGLQFLFEYFSETQRNKGNFPGRFSGRQFSNSRSEMNVSTLELGDSALYLCASKETGTGRETQYFGPGTRLLVL.

This clonotype has only a few counts. Given a much more abundant clone one base away, this may be a read error. The chain uses TRBV20-1 and TRBJ2-3, with D unclear. The length of the CDR3 is 11 residues. Germline-derived CDR1 and CDR2 are DFQATT and SNEGSKA (reference sequence). CDR3: CSARSQDTQSF. CDR3 bases: TGCAGTGCCCGCTCCCAAGATACGCAGTCTTTT.

Concerning this clonotype: A read error may explain this, as a much larger clone is one base away. V is TRBV30 and J is TRBJ1-3; D ambiguous. CDR1 and CDR2 (germline): GTSNPN, SVGIG (reference sequence). The CDR3 loop spans 16 amino acids. V shed 3 bases and J shed 0 bases, with 15 bases lying between them. CDR3 DNA sequence: TGTGCCTGGAGCCGCCGAAAGGGTAGCTCTGGAAACACCATATATTTT. As protein: CAWSRRKGSSGNTIYF.

The chain recombines TRBV18 with TRBJ2-1; 12 positions match TRBD2. The V gene's germline CDR1 is KGHSH and CDR2 LQKENI. The CDR3 totals 16 residues. The V gene end was trimmed by 1 base and the J gene end by 5 bases; junction bases not matched to a gene: 3. In nucleotides, the CDR3 is TGTGCCAGCTCACCACTCGGACTAGCGGGGAACAATGAGCAGTTCTTC. Translation: CASSPLGLAGNNEQFF.

The chain recombines TRBV2 with TRBJ2-3, with 16 bases matching TRBD2. The CDR3 consists of 16 residues. Unmatched junction bases numbered 6, after V lost 1 base and J lost 11 bases. Germline assignment: CDR1 SNHLY and CDR2 FYNNEI. CDR3 sequence (DNA): TGTGCCAGCAGTGAAGAGGGACTAGCGGGGGGGCAAGAGCAGTATTTT. It specifies CASSEEGLAGGQEQYF.

The chain carries TRBV4-1 and TRBJ1-3; D is possibly TRBD1 (5 bases). Germline values: CDR1 MGHRA, CDR2 YSYEKL. The CDR3 totals 15 residues. Between the trimmed V and J ends, which lost 0 bases and 0 bases, there was a span of 6 bases. The CDR3 DNA is TGCGCCAGCAGCCAAGACAGGGCCTCTGGAAACACCATATATTTT. Its translation is CASSQDRASGNTIYF.

The rearrangement uses TRBV6-5 and TRBJ1-3; 10 bases map to TRBD1. The CDR3 is 16 amino acids. CDR1 and CDR2 (germline): MNHEY, SVGAGI. Trimming removed 8 bases from V and 3 bases from J; junction bases left unmatched: 10. CDR3 sequence (DNA): TGTGCCAGCTACCAACCCGACAGGGGGCTTGGAAACACCATATATTTT. Translated: CASYQPDRGLGNTIYF.

This clonotype occurred many times. This chain connects TRBV3-1 to TRBJ2-3; D not resolved. There are 13 residues in the CDR3. Germline V lookup: CDR1 LGHDT, CDR2 YNNKEL (reference sequence). Trimming shortened V by 1 base and J by 2 bases, and 4 bases separated the two germline ends. The CDR3 nucleotides are TGTGCCAGCAGCCAAGTAAACACAGATACGCAGTATTTT. It yields the protein CASSQVNTDTQYF.

About this clonotype: One junction end does not reproduce the germline sequence, and a read error may be involved. The rearrangement links TRBV20-1 to TRBJ1-2, with TRBD1 matching over 7 bases. This CDR3 is 14 amino acids long. Germline CDR1 and CDR2: DFQATT and SNEGSKA (reference sequence). CDR3 coding DNA: TGCGGTGCTAGATTGGGACAGCTGAACTCTGGCTACACCTTC. It encodes CGARLGQLNSGYTF.

There are a few counts of this clonotype. A much larger clone differs from this one at a single base, so this may be a read error. This chain joins TRBV5-4 and TRBJ1-2, with D possibly matching TRBD1 (5 bases). In germline, CDR1 is SGHNT, CDR2 YYREEE (reference sequence). V lost 4 bases to trimming and J lost 3 bases, with 16 bases between them. CDR3 length: 15 residues. CDR3 DNA sequence: TGTGCCAGCAGCGAACAACAGGCGGCTTACTATGGCTACACCTTC. Its protein product is CASSEQQAAYYGYTF.

The rearrangement uses TRBV12-3 or TRBV12-4 and TRBJ2-7; 8 bases fit TRBD2. V lost 7 bases and J lost 2; bases outside the gene matches: 10. The CDR3 is 15 amino acids. CDR3 nucleotide sequence: TGTGCCAGCAATCACGGGGGGGCGCGTGCCTACGAGCAGTACTTC. It specifies CASNHGGARAYEQYF.

In this sample, this clonotype turned up many times. The rearrangement uses TRBV6-6 and TRBJ1-4; TRBD1 matches 11 bases. Unmatched junction bases numbered 10, after V lost 7 bases and J lost 6 bases. CDR3 length: 16 residues. CDR1 and CDR2 from the germline V gene are MNHNY and SVGAGI (reference sequence). The CDR3 sequence is CASNKILGQGDEKLFF. Here the CDR3 DNA reads TGTGCCAGCAACAAAATTCTGGGACAGGGGGATGAAAAACTGTTTTTT.

This chain links TRBV7-3 with TRBJ2-5; 9 nucleotides match TRBD1. Germline CDR1 is SGHTA and CDR2 is FQGTGA. V trimming: 3 bases; J trimming: 2 bases; junction bases outside the gene matches: 7. The CDR3 has 16 residues. The DNA of the CDR3 is TGTGCCAGCAGCTTTTGGACAGGGGTTTTACAAGAGACCCAGTACTTC. Encoded protein: CASSFWTGVLQETQYF.